This record covers a single T cell receptor (beta chain). Repertoires were generated with immunoSEQ multiplex PCR, while TCRdb's copy carries only in-frame clones and drops some. The table includes 65,000 to 90,000 clones, almost 90% detected once. V was shortened by 4 bases and J by 3 bases, with 15 bases between the two germline ends. The germline gives CDR1 SGHNT, CDR2 YYREEE (reference sequence). There are 15 residues in the CDR3. The data belong to a study of OX40 agonist ivuxolimab in advanced cancers. Study background: All patients had ivuxolimab intravenously every 2 weeks at 0.01 to 10 mg/kg.

The rearrangement joins TRBV5-4 to TRBJ2-3; the D is unclear. This sequence originates from an adult with an advanced solid tumor such as melanoma, head and neck, liver or kidney cancer. The sample consisted of CD4+ or CD8+ T cells sorted from blood, taken in a trial of the OX40 agonist ivuxolimab. CDR3 amino acids: CASSKGPTRTDTQYF. The CDR3 DNA follows: TGTGCCAGCAGCAAGGGCCCGACCAGGACAGATACGCAGTATTTT.